Presented here are 32 T cell receptor beta chains from one specimen sequenced in a study of T cell changes during pregnancy in multiple sclerosis. Profiled with immunoSEQ multiplex PCR; TCRdb holds only in-frame clones, not every one. The repertoire holds around 92,000 clones, with roughly 93% as singletons. The source was peripheral blood, collected in the first trimester of pregnancy. Receptor source: a female donor with multiple sclerosis, enrolled in a pregnancy study.

The chain carries TRBV15 and TRBJ1-1, with D uncertain. The V end lost 1 base, the J end lost 7 bases, and 16 bases lay between the germline ends. CDR1 LNHNV and CDR2 YYDKDF come from the germline V gene (reference sequence). The CDR3 has 15 amino acids. CDR3 loop: CATSRGGLDHLEAFF. In DNA form, the CDR3 reads TGTGCCACCAGCAGAGGCGGACTTGATCACCTTGAAGCTTTCTTT. Full variable domain (remainder filled in from reference TRBV15 and TRBJ1-1): DAMVIQNPRYQVTQFGKPVTLSCSQTLNHNVMYWYQQKSSQAPKLLFHYYDKDFNNEADTPDNFQSRRPNTSFCFLDIRSPGLGDTAMYLCATSRGGLDHLEAFFGQGTRLTVV.

The rearrangement links TRBV14 to TRBJ2-2, with D unresolved. From germline, CDR1 is SGHDN and CDR2 FVKESK. Trimming pared 1 base from V and 6 bases from J, leaving 6 bases between. CDR3 length: 13 amino acids. CDR3 nucleotides: TGTGCCAGCAGCCAAGTAGTGGCCGGGGAGCTGTTTTTT. Amino acid sequence: CASSQVVAGELFF.

The rearrangement links TRBV5-1 to TRBJ2-3, with TRBD2 identical over 7 bases. The germline gives CDR1 SGHRS, CDR2 YFSETQ. V was clipped by 5 bases and J by 2 bases; unmatched bases: 8. The CDR3 sequence is 15 residues long. CDR3 protein: CASSFPSGDTDTQYF. CDR3 in DNA: TGCGCCAGCAGTTTTCCCAGCGGGGACACAGATACGCAGTATTTT.

The chain links TRBV19 to TRBJ1-2; D unresolved. V was cut by 10 bases and J by 5 bases, with 26 bases left in between. The CDR3 extends over 16 amino acids. Germline CDR1 and CDR2: LNHDA and SQIVND (reference sequence). CDR3 sequence (DNA): TGTGCCAACCATAACCCCCTTGGGCGGGATGTTTATGGCTACACCTTC. This sequence encodes CANHNPLGRDVYGYTF.

The chain combines TRBV11-3 with TRBJ1-3; the match to TRBD1 covers 7 bases. The CDR3 has 16 amino acids. The V and J ends lost 5 bases and 4 bases, in that order; junction bases with no gene match: 11. CDR1 is SGHNT, CDR2 YENEEA, per germline. DNA for the CDR3: TGTGCCAGCAGCGCGGAAACAGGGGCGCGCGGAAACACCATATATTTT. This encodes CASSAETGARGNTIYF.

This clone was seen once. The chain carries TRBV13 and TRBJ2-7; 9 bases are a match to TRBD2. CDR1 is PRHDT and CDR2 is FYEKMQ in the germline V gene (reference sequence). This CDR3 has 16 amino acids. V lost 4 bases, J lost 0 bases, and 7 bases stayed unmatched. CDR3 sequence: CASSSLAGKSSYEQYF. The CDR3 bases are TGTGCCAGCAGCTCTCTAGCGGGGAAAAGCTCCTACGAGCAGTACTTC.

The J gene is TRBJ2-5, the V gene TRBV7-8; D may be TRBD1 (5 bases). This CDR3 spans 16 amino acids. Germline values: CDR1 SGHVS, CDR2 FQNEAQ. V was trimmed by 5 bases and J by 0 bases, leaving 16 bases between them. The CDR3 spells CASSPRAQPHQETQYF. The CDR3, as DNA: TGTGCCAGCAGCCCCAGGGCGCAACCCCACCAAGAGACCCAGTACTTC.

This chain links TRBV27 with TRBJ2-7, with a tentative D call TRBD2 (5 bases). CDR1 and CDR2 from the germline V gene are MNHEY and SMNVEV (reference sequence). CDR3 size: 14 residues. V shed 2 bases and J shed 2 bases, with 10 bases lying between them. CDR3 DNA: TGTGCCAGCAGTTTAACGGGGTTTACCTACGAGCAGTACTTC. It encodes CASSLTGFTYEQYF.

The V gene is TRBV5-1, the J gene TRBJ2-5; no firm D call. V was trimmed by 0 bases and J by 4 bases, leaving 19 bases between them. This CDR3 has 17 residues. Germline loops: CDR1 SGHRS, CDR2 YFSETQ. The DNA of the CDR3 is TGCGCCAGCAGCTTGGCCAGTGAAGGAAGGTCGGGAGAGACCCAGTACTTC. Protein: CASSLASEGRSGETQYF. Based on the CDR3 plus reference TRBV5-1 and TRBJ2-5, the full variable domain is KAGVTQTPRYLIKTRGQQVTLSCSPISGHRSVSWYQQTPGQGLQFLFEYFSETQRNKGNFPGRFSGRQFSNSRSEMNVSTLELGDSALYLCASSLASEGRSGETQYFGPGTRLLVL.

The CDR3 here is CASSLRGGRETQYF. The DNA of the CDR3 is TGTGCCAGCAGCCTCCGGGGGGGGCGGGAGACCCAGTACTTC. This chain joins TRBV9 and TRBJ2-5; 8 nucleotides line up with TRBD2. The length of the CDR3 is 14 residues. The germline CDR1 and CDR2 sequences are SGDLS and YYNGEE. The V segment lost 4 bases and the J segment 5 bases; nucleotides outside the gene matches: 7. Drawing the rest from reference TRBV9 and TRBJ2-5, the complete variable domain is DSGVTQTPKHLITATGQRVTLRCSPRSGDLSVYWYQQSLDQGLQFLIQYYNGEERAKGNILERFSAQQFPDLHSELNLSSLELGDSALYFCASSLRGGRETQYFGPGTRLLVL.

The J gene is TRBJ2-7, the V gene TRBV6-1, with TRBD1 matching 9 bases. Trimming removed 10 bases from V and 3 bases from J; junction bases left unmatched: 13. The CDR3 extends over 15 amino acids. Looked up from germline, CDR1 is MNHNS and CDR2 is SASEGT. The CDR3 here is CATFLQGASLYEQYF. The CDR3 coding sequence is TGTGCCACTTTTTTACAGGGGGCTTCCCTCTACGAGCAGTACTTC.

V is TRBV28 and J is TRBJ2-7, with D perhaps TRBD1 (6 bases). Trimming removed 3 bases from V and 4 bases from J, with 7 bases in between. CDR1 and CDR2 (germline): MDHEN, SYDVKM. The CDR3 consists of 12 residues. CDR3 region: CASSLQGYEQYF. CDR3 sequence (DNA): TGTGCCAGCAGTTTGCAGGGGTACGAGCAGTACTTC.

Comments on this clone: Additional DNA sequences in this sample encode the identical CDR3. V and J are TRBV9 and TRBJ2-2; no clear D. Germline V gene sequence: CDR1 SGDLS, CDR2 YYNGEE. This CDR3 is 15 amino acids long. V was trimmed by 0 bases and J by 0 bases, leaving 6 bases between them. The CDR3 loop reads CASSVGGANTGELFF. CDR3 nucleotides: TGTGCCAGCAGCGTAGGCGGAGCGAACACCGGGGAGCTGTTTTTT.

This chain links TRBV14 with TRBJ1-6; tentative D call: TRBD1 (5 bases). V was cut by 2 bases and J by 4 bases, with 15 bases left in between. CDR1 is SGHDN and CDR2 is FVKESK in the germline V gene. This CDR3 has 17 residues. The CDR3 DNA follows: TGTGCCAGCAGCCAACGGTTGTCAGGGCCTTATAATTCACCCCTCCACTTT. Translated, it gives CASSQRLSGPYNSPLHF.

V and J are TRBV28 and TRBJ2-1; 8 positions agree with TRBD1. CDR3 size: 15 residues. J was trimmed by 5 bases and V by 4 bases; bases with no gene match: 7. The germline V gene encodes CDR1 MDHEN and CDR2 SYDVKM. The CDR3, as DNA: TGTGCCAGCAGTTCCGGACAGGGTAATGACAATGAGCAGTTCTTC. It specifies CASSSGQGNDNEQFF. Based on the CDR3 plus reference TRBV28 and TRBJ2-1, the full variable domain is DVKVTQSSRYLVKRTGEKVFLECVQDMDHENMFWYRQDPGLGLRLIYFSYDVKMKEKGDIPEGYSVSREKKERFSLILESASTNQTSMYLCASSSGQGNDNEQFFGPGTRLTVL.

The V gene is TRBV5-1, the J gene TRBJ2-1; 7 bases are shared with TRBD2. Germline V gene lookup returns CDR1 SGHRS and CDR2 YFSETQ. The ends lost 4 bases at V and 2 bases at J; junction bases unmatched: 6. There are 15 residues in the CDR3. CDR3 sequence (DNA): TGCGCCAGCAGCCCTGGGACTAATGCCTACAATGAGCAGTTCTTC. Protein: CASSPGTNAYNEQFF.

The rearrangement joins TRBV6-1 to TRBJ2-7; possibly TRBD2 for D (6 bases). Germline CDR1 is MNHNS and CDR2 is SASEGT. V was pared by 6 bases and J by 3 bases, with 15 bases between. The CDR3 runs 14 residues. CDR3: CASSRPGGSYEQYF. CDR3 DNA sequence: TGTGCCAGCAGCAGACCCGGAGGGAGCTACGAGCAGTACTTC.

Only one count was recorded for this clone. V and J are TRBV7-9 and TRBJ2-1; 7 positions agree with TRBD1. Per germline, CDR1 SEHNR and CDR2 FQNEAQ (reference sequence). The CDR3 is 14 residues long. The trim removed 3 bases at V and 8 bases at J, leaving 7 bases unmatched. Here the CDR3 reads CASSFTGETDEQFF. The DNA of the CDR3 is TGTGCCAGCAGCTTCACAGGGGAGACGGATGAGCAGTTCTTC.

The chain recombines TRBV7-2 with TRBJ1-4, with a tentative D call TRBD1 (5 bases). Deletions cut 10 bases from V and 8 bases from J, with 14 bases between. CDR3 length: 12 amino acids. The V gene's germline CDR1 is SGHTA and CDR2 FQGNSA. DNA for the CDR3: TGTGCCACTGGGAGGGGTGGAGAAAAACTGTTTTTT. Translating gives CATGRGGEKLFF.

The chain links TRBV7-2 to TRBJ2-2; 9 nucleotides align to TRBD2. Germline loops: CDR1 SGHTA, CDR2 FQGNSA. Trimming took 4 bases from V and 8 from J; bases not matched to a gene: 8. This CDR3 is built from 15 residues. The CDR3 is CASSYRLAALGELFF. The CDR3 region has the DNA TGTGCCAGCAGCTATAGACTAGCGGCTTTGGGGGAGCTGTTTTTT.

This sequence joins TRBV13 and TRBJ2-3, with TRBD2 matching over 8 bases. This CDR3 comprises 18 residues. Germline V CDR1 and CDR2: PRHDT, FYEKMQ (reference sequence). V lost 0 bases and J lost 0; bases outside the gene matches: 8. As DNA, the CDR3 is TGTGCCAGCAGCTTAGGCAGCGGGGGCCTGCGGAGCACAGATACGCAGTATTTT. Its protein is CASSLGSGGLRSTDTQYF.

Of note for this clone: The sample contains more than one DNA sequence encoding this CDR3. The chain recombines TRBV2 with TRBJ1-1; the D gene is possibly TRBD1 (5 bases). The CDR3 is 12 residues long. Per germline, CDR1 SNHLY and CDR2 FYNNEI. Deletions cut 6 bases from V and 1 base from J, with 6 bases between. CDR3 sequence: CASSQGNTEAFF. In DNA form, the CDR3 reads TGTGCCAGCAGCCAGGGGAACACTGAAGCTTTCTTT.

The chain employs TRBV10-1 and TRBJ1-2; TRBD1 agrees at 8 bases. This CDR3 contains 13 residues. V dropped 6 bases and J dropped 8; count of bases not matched to a gene: 8. CDR1 is WNHNN and CDR2 is SYGVQD in the germline V gene (reference sequence). The CDR3: CASSEQGARGYTF. CDR3 bases: TGCGCCAGCAGCGAGCAGGGGGCGAGGGGCTACACCTTC.

The chain recombines TRBV5-1 with TRBJ1-2, with a weak D call TRBD1 (5 bases). Germline V gene lookup returns CDR1 SGHRS and CDR2 YFSETQ. This CDR3 contains 15 residues. Trimming pared 4 bases from V and 3 bases from J, leaving 16 bases between. CDR3 sequence: CASSPEEGRYYGYTF. The DNA of the CDR3 is TGCGCCAGCAGCCCAGAGGAGGGGCGATACTATGGCTACACCTTC.

V is TRBV5-5 and J is TRBJ1-1; D not resolved. The CDR3 covers 13 residues. The V end was cut by 4 bases, the J end by 7 bases, with 14 bases between. Germline V gives CDR1 SGHKS, CDR2 YYEKEE (reference sequence). The DNA for the CDR3 is TGTGCCAGCAGCCGCCCCCGGGTGGGTGAAGCTTTCTTT. Protein: CASSRPRVGEAFF.

This chain connects TRBV5-1 to TRBJ2-2; TRBD2 agrees at 14 bases. CDR3 length equals 16 residues. Germline loops: CDR1 SGHRS, CDR2 YFSETQ. V gave up 6 bases and J gave up 5 bases; unmatched junction bases: 6. CDR3 coding DNA: TGCGCCAGCACGACTAGCGGGGGGGCCGGGACCGGGGAGCTGTTTTTT. Amino acids: CASTTSGGAGTGELFF.

The chain uses TRBV15 and TRBJ2-7, with D perhaps matching TRBD2 (5 bases). The CDR3 length is 12 residues. V was clipped by 0 bases and J by 6 bases, with 6 bases between them. Germline V gene sequence: CDR1 LNHNV, CDR2 YYDKDF (reference sequence). Written as DNA, the CDR3 is TGTGCCACCAGCAGAGACGGGATCGAGCAGTACTTC. Its translation: CATSRDGIEQYF.

This chain links TRBV11-1 with TRBJ1-1, with D possibly matching TRBD1 (5 bases). Germline V CDR1 and CDR2: SGHAT, FQDESV (reference sequence). Trimming cost V 1 base and J 1 base, with 22 bases left between them. The CDR3 has 19 residues. Written as DNA, the CDR3 is TGTGCCAGCAGCTTAGATCGGGGGACCCATCTCCAGCAGAACACTGAAGCTTTCTTT. Its protein is CASSLDRGTHLQQNTEAFF.

The V gene is TRBV27, the J gene TRBJ2-7, with TRBD1 as a possible D gene (5 bases). The V end was cut by 4 bases, the J end by 10 bases, with 17 bases between. Germline-derived CDR1 and CDR2 are MNHEY and SMNVEV (reference sequence). CDR3 size: 13 residues. The DNA for the CDR3 is TGTGCCAGCAGTTCAGCGACCACAGGTTCTCAGTACTTC. Amino acid sequence: CASSSATTGSQYF.

This sequence joins TRBV7-6 and TRBJ1-2; D unresolved. Germline values: CDR1 SGHVS, CDR2 FNYEAQ. V was clipped by 3 bases and J by 8 bases, with 13 bases between them. The CDR3 runs 13 residues. The DNA of the CDR3 is TGTGCCAGCAGCTTCAGGCAGTATTTGGGCTACACCTTC. Its translation: CASSFRQYLGYTF.

The CDR3 coding sequence is TGTGCCACCAGCAGAGGGCGGGGGCCTCAAGAGACCCAGTACTTC. Translating it yields CATSRGRGPQETQYF. J is TRBJ2-5 and V is TRBV15; D may be TRBD2 (7 bases). Germline CDR1 is LNHNV and CDR2 is YYDKDF (reference sequence). The length of the CDR3 is 15 residues. Trimming pared 1 base from V and 2 bases from J, leaving 11 bases between. The full variable domain, completed using reference TRBV15 and TRBJ2-5, is DAMVIQNPRYQVTQFGKPVTLSCSQTLNHNVMYWYQQKSSQAPKLLFHYYDKDFNNEADTPDNFQSRRPNTSFCFLDIRSPGLGDTAMYLCATSRGRGPQETQYFGPGTRLLVL.

The sample holds a few counts of this clone. The chain is built from TRBV19 and TRBJ2-2, with a weak D call TRBD1 (6 bases). This CDR3 spans 13 amino acids. V lost 7 bases to trimming and J lost 5 bases, with 11 bases between them. Germline-derived CDR1 and CDR2 are LNHDA and SQIVND (reference sequence). The CDR3: CASTPGVTGELFF. The CDR3 coding sequence is TGTGCCAGTACGCCAGGGGTTACCGGGGAGCTGTTTTTT.